This T cell receptor (beta chain) was retrieved from a study of graft-versus-host responses after intestinal transplantation. Study overall: Each patient got anti-thymocyte globulin induction, then tacrolimus and steroids for roughly 3 years. Broader study findings: GvH clones appeared in recipient marrow, some first in ileum or blood.

The CDR3 totals 14 residues. Germline CDR1 is SGHRS and CDR2 is YFSETQ. V shed 1 base, J shed 3 bases, and the junction held 3 bases outside the gene matches. A note on this clone: Antigen unknown.

The data were produced by immunoSEQ multiplex PCR, yet TCRdb's version contains in-frame clones alone and is incomplete. The sample shows about 93,000 clones, approximately 92% of them seen only once. The sequence was obtained from a human donor who received an intestinal transplant. The sample was unstimulated CD8+ T cells sorted from spleen or lymph node cells, taken before intestinal transplant. The V call is TRBV5-1, the J call TRBJ1-2; 7 nucleotides line up with TRBD1. CDR3 bases: TGCGCCAGCAGCTTGACAGGGGTCGACTATGGCTACACCTTC. Its translation: CASSLTGVDYGYTF.